Detailed here is one TCR beta chain. The data are from a study of T cell changes during pregnancy in multiple sclerosis. Sequenced by immunoSEQ multiplex PCR; TCRdb stores in-frame clones only, minus some. The sample shows about 86,000 clones, 80% to 95% of them seen only once. The germline CDR1 and CDR2 sequences are SGHDN and FVKESK. The germline V and J ends were trimmed by 0 bases and 7 bases, with 15 bases remaining between them. The CDR3 is made up of 15 amino acids. The material sequenced was peripheral blood, taken in the first trimester of pregnancy. This clonotype was sampled from a female donor in good health, enrolled as a control in a pregnancy study. This chain links TRBV14 with TRBJ1-1; D perhaps matches TRBD1 (6 bases). CDR3 DNA: TGTGCCAGCAGCCAAGAGCGCCGAGGGGGAAATGAAGCTTTCTTT. Translated: CASSQERRGGNEAFF.